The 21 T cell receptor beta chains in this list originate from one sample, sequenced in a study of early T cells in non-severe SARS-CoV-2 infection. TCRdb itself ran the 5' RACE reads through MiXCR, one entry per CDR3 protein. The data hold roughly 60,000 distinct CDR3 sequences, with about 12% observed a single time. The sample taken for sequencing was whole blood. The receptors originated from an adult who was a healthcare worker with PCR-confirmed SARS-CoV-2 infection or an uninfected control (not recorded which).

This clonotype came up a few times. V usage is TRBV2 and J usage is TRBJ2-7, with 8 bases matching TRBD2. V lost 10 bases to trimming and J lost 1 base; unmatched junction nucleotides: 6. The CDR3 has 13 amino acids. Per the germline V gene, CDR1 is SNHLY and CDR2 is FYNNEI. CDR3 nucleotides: TGTGCCACCAAGCGGGAGACATCCTACGAGCAGTACTTC. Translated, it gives CATKRETSYEQYF.

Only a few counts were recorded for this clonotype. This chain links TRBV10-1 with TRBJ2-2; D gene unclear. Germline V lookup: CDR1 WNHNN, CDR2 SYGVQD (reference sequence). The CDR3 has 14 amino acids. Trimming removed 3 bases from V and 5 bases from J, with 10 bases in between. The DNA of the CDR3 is TGCGCCAGCAGTGATAATTTCGGGACCGGGGAGCTGTTTTTT. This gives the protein CASSDNFGTGELFF.

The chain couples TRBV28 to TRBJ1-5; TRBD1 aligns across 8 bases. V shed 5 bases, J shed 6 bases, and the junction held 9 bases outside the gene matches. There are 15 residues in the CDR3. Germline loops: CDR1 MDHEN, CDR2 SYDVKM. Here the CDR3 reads CASSPRQGLSQPQHF. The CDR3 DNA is TGTGCCAGCAGTCCGAGACAGGGGCTTAGTCAGCCCCAGCATTTT.

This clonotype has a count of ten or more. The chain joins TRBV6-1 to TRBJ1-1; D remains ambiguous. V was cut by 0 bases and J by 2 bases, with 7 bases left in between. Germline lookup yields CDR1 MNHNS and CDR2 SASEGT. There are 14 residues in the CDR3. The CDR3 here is CASSEAGSNTEAFF. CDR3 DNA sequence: TGTGCCAGCAGTGAAGCTGGGAGCAACACTGAAGCTTTCTTT.

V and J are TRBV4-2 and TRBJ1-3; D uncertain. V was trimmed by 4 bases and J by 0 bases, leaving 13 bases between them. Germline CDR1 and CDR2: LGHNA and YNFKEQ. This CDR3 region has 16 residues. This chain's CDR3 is CASSPRSVISGNTIYF. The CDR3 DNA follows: TGTGCCAGCAGCCCCCGGTCCGTCATCTCTGGAAACACCATATATTTT.

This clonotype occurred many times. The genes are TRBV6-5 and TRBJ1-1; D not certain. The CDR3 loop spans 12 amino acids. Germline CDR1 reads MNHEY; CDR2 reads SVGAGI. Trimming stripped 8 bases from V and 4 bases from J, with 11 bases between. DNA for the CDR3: TGTGCCAGCCGAGAACGAGGCACTGAAGCTTTCTTT. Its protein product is CASRERGTEAFF.

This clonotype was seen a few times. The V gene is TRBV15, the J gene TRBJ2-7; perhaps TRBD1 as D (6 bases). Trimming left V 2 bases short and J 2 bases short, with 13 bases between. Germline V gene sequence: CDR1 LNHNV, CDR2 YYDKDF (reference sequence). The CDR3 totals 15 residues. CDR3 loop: CATSRSIRGAYEQYF. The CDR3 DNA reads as TGTGCCACCAGCAGATCAATCAGGGGAGCCTACGAGCAGTACTTC. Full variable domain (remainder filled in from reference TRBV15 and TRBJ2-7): DAMVIQNPRYQVTQFGKPVTLSCSQTLNHNVMYWYQQKSSQAPKLLFHYYDKDFNNEADTPDNFQSRRPNTSFCFLDIRSPGLGDTAMYLCATSRSIRGAYEQYFGPGTRLTVT.

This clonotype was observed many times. CDR3 DNA: TGTGCCAGCAGCCCACAGGGGGCGAGCACAGATACGCAGTATTTT. It encodes CASSPQGASTDTQYF. The V call is TRBV6-5, the J call TRBJ2-3; 9 nucleotides line up with TRBD1. V shed 6 bases, J shed 0 bases, and the junction held 4 bases outside the gene matches. Germline V gives CDR1 MNHEY, CDR2 SVGAGI. The CDR3 extends over 15 amino acids.

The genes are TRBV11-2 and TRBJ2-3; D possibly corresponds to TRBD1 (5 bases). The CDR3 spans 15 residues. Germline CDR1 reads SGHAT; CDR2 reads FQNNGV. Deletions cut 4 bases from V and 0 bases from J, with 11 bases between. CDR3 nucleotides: TGTGCCAGCAGCTCAGGGAAACGGAGCACAGATACGCAGTATTTT. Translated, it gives CASSSGKRSTDTQYF.

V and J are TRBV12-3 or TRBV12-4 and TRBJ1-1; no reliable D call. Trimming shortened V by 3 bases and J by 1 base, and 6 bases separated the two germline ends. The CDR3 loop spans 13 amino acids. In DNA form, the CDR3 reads TGTGCCAGCAGTTTCTCAGGGAACACTGAAGCTTTCTTT. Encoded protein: CASSFSGNTEAFF.

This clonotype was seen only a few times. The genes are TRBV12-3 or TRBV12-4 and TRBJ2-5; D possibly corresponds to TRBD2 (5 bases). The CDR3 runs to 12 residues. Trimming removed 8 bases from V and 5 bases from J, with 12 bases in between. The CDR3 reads CASGLAEETQYF. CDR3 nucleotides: TGTGCCAGCGGTCTAGCCGAGGAGACCCAGTACTTC.

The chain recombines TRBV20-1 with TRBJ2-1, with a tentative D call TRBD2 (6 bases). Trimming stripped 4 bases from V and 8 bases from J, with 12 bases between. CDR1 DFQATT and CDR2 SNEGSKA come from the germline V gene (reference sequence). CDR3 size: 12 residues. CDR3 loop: CSAKRLVDEQFF. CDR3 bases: TGCAGTGCTAAAAGACTAGTCGATGAGCAGTTCTTC.

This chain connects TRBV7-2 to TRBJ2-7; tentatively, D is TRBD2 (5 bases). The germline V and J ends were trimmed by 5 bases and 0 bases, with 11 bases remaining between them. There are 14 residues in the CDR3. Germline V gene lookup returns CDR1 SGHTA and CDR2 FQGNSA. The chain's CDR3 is CASSVGDSSYEQYF. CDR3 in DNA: TGTGCCAGCAGCGTCGGGGATAGCTCCTACGAGCAGTACTTC.

CDR3 DNA sequence: TGTGCCAGCAGTTACTCCCCCAGGGGGGGCGGAGAGACCCAGTACTTC. Amino acids: CASSYSPRGGGETQYF. The chain is built from TRBV6-5 and TRBJ2-5; D might be TRBD1 or TRBD2, each matching 7 bases. Germline V gene data show CDR1 as MNHEY and CDR2 as SVGAGI. Trimming took off 0 bases at V and 4 bases at J, with 15 bases between the two ends. The CDR3 is 16 amino acids.

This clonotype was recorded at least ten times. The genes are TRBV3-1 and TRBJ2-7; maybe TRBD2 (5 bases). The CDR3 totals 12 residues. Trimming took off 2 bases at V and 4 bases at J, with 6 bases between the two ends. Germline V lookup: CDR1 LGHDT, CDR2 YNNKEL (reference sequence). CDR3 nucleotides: TGTGCCAGCAGCCAACGGGGATACGAGCAGTACTTC. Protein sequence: CASSQRGYEQYF.

The CDR3 sequence is CASSYGGGLNTEAFF. The CDR3 region has the DNA TGTGCCAGCAGTTACGGGGGGGGACTGAACACTGAAGCTTTCTTT. The chain recombines TRBV6-5 with TRBJ1-1; weak D call: TRBD1 (5 bases). Deletions cut 2 bases from V and 0 bases from J, with 10 bases between. The CDR3 consists of 15 residues. From germline, CDR1 is MNHEY and CDR2 SVGAGI.

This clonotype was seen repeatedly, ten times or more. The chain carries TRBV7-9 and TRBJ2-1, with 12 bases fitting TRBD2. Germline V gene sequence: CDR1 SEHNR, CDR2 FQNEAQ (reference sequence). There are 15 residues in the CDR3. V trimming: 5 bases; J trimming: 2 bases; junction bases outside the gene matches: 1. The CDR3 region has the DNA TGTGCCAGCAGCCGGACTAGCGGGGCCTACAATGAGCAGTTCTTC. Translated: CASSRTSGAYNEQFF.

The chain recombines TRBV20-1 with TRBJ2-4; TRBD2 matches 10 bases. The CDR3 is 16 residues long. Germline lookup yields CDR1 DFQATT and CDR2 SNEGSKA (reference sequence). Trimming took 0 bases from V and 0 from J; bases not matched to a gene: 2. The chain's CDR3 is CSARELAGAAKNIQYF. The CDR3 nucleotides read TGCAGTGCTAGAGAGCTAGCGGGGGCAGCCAAAAACATTCAGTACTTC.

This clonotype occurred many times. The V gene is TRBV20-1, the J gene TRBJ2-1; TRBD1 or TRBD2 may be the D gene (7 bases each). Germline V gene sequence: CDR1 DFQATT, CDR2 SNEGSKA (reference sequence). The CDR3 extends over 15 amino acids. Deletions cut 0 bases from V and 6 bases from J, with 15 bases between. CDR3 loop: CSARDSLRGGNEQFF. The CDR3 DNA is TGCAGTGCTAGAGATTCACTCAGGGGGGGCAATGAGCAGTTCTTC.

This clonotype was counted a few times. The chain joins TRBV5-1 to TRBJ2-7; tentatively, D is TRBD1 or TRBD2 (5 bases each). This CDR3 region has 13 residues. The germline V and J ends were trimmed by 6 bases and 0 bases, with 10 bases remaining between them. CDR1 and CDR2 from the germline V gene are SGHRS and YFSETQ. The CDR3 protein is CASKAGTSYEQYF. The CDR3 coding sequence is TGCGCCAGCAAAGCAGGGACCTCCTACGAGCAGTACTTC.

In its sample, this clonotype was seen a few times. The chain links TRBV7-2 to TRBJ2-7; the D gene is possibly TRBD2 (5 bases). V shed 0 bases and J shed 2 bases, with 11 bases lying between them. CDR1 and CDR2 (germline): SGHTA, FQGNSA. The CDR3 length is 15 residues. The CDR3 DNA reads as TGTGCCAGCAGCTTAGCTAGCGCCTTTACCTACGAGCAGTACTTC. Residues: CASSLASAFTYEQYF.